This T cell receptor beta chain is from a study of tumor-infiltrating lymphocytes in localized non-small cell lung cancer. Study as a whole: Tumor tissue and non-adjacent uninvolved lung came from each patient. Findings and caveats of the study: Not all patients were TCR sequenced, owing to tissue quantity. Immunotypes IM1 and IM2 had similar TCR-derived T-cell fractions.

The assay was immunoSEQ multiplex PCR, and TCRdb's table has in-frame clones only and misses some. The table shows 15,000 to 20,000 clones, with more than 75% occurring only once. As regards this clone: Its antigen is unidentified.

This CDR3 is built from 12 residues. Germline CDR1 is SGHRS and CDR2 is YFSETQ. Trimming took 0 bases from V and 5 from J, leaving 2 bases between them. The TCR sequence derives from a human donor with non-small cell lung cancer. This chain joins TRBV5-1 and TRBJ2-2, with D hard to call. Sequences were obtained from uninvolved lung tissue not adjacent to the tumor. Here the CDR3 reads CASSLDTGELFF. CDR3 DNA: TGCGCCAGCAGCTTGGATACCGGGGAGCTGTTTTTT. The entire variable domain, with the rest obtained from reference TRBV5-1 and TRBJ2-2, is as follows: KAGVTQTPRYLIKTRGQQVTLSCSPISGHRSVSWYQQTPGQGLQFLFEYFSETQRNKGNFPGRFSGRQFSNSRSEMNVSTLELGDSALYLCASSLDTGELFFGEGSRLTVL.